Shown below are 11 T cell receptor beta chains from a single sample sequenced in a study of patients and donors after allogeneic stem cell transplantation. MiXCR was run by TCRdb on the RT-PCR reads, yielding one entry per CDR3 protein. Of some 24,000 distinct CDR3 sequences in the sample, 35% to 45% were seen once. The source material was blood, either unsorted or a sorted T cell fraction (not recorded which). The receptors originated from a human donor who was either an allogeneic HSCT recipient or a stem cell or donor lymphocyte infusion donor (not recorded which). It is not recorded whose cells these are; they may come from a transplant donor.

This clonotype has a handful of counts. The chain joins TRBV12-3 or TRBV12-4 to TRBJ1-5, with 8 nucleotides matching TRBD1. The CDR3 is 15 residues long. V shed 5 bases and J 4 bases; nucleotides not matched to a gene: 7. The CDR3 bases are TGTGCCAGCAGTCCTCAGGGGGCTAGTAATCAGCCCCAGCATTTT. Its protein product is CASSPQGASNQPQHF.

The chain recombines TRBV12-3 or TRBV12-4 with TRBJ1-5; the match to TRBD1 covers 11 bases. This CDR3 is 15 amino acids long. Trimming took 2 bases from V and 5 from J; bases not matched to a gene: 2. CDR3 protein: CASSLLGQGDQPQHF. CDR3 nucleotides: TGTGCCAGCAGTTTACTGGGACAGGGGGATCAGCCCCAGCATTTT.

This clonotype showed up just a few times. This chain links TRBV18 with TRBJ1-5; TRBD1 matches at 10 bases. Germline V CDR1 and CDR2: KGHSH, LQKENI. V lost 3 bases, J lost 2 bases, and 1 base stayed unmatched. CDR3 length: 15 amino acids. In DNA, the CDR3 is TGTGCCAGCTCACCGACAGGGGGCCGCAATCAGCCCCAGCATTTT. Translating it yields CASSPTGGRNQPQHF.

The chain uses TRBV5-1 and TRBJ2-7; TRBD1 or TRBD2 may be the D gene (8 bases each). Germline V gene data show CDR1 as SGHRS and CDR2 as YFSETQ. V was trimmed by 5 bases and J by 3 bases, leaving 24 bases between them. CDR3 size: 17 residues. The CDR3 nucleotides are TGCGCCAGCAGTCGACAGGGGAGAGTAGCGGGGTACTACGAGCAGTACTTC. Residues: CASSRQGRVAGYYEQYF.

This clonotype has only a few counts. The chain uses TRBV28 and TRBJ2-7, with 8 positions matching TRBD1. J lost 7 bases, V lost 6 bases, and 8 bases had no gene match. Looked up from germline, CDR1 is MDHEN and CDR2 is SYDVKM. This CDR3 region has 13 residues. The CDR3 spells CASSIQGAGEQYF. CDR3 nucleotide sequence: TGTGCCAGCAGCATTCAGGGGGCCGGGGAGCAGTACTTC.

This clonotype has a handful of counts. The rearrangement uses TRBV7-2 and TRBJ1-5; no clear D gene. Between the trimmed V and J ends, which lost 5 bases and 3 bases, there was a span of 14 bases. The CDR3 runs to 15 residues. Germline V lookup: CDR1 SGHTA, CDR2 FQGNSA. CDR3 nucleotides: TGTGCCAGCAGCCTCCGAAGGGCCCTCAATCAGCCCCAGCATTTT. Encoded protein: CASSLRRALNQPQHF.

The chain links TRBV7-3 to TRBJ2-2; D gene uncertain. Germline values: CDR1 SGHTA, CDR2 FQGTGA. There are 12 residues in the CDR3. V lost 3 bases to trimming and J lost 5 bases, with 4 bases between them. The CDR3 is CASSFGTGELFF. Written as DNA, the CDR3 is TGTGCCAGCAGCTTCGGGACCGGGGAGCTGTTTTTT.

The CDR3 region is CASTIAGGPKETQYF. The DNA of the CDR3 is TGTGCCAGCACGATAGCGGGAGGGCCCAAGGAGACCCAGTACTTC. The V and J genes are TRBV7-8 and TRBJ2-5, with TRBD2 matching 11 bases. After removal of 7 bases from V and 5 bases from J, the junction contained 9 bases not matched to a gene. The CDR3 covers 15 residues. Germline V gives CDR1 SGHVS, CDR2 FQNEAQ.

The CDR3 region is CASSSEGTSRTGELFF. CDR3 coding DNA: TGTGCCAGCAGCTCCGAGGGGACTAGCAGAACCGGGGAGCTGTTTTTT. The chain recombines TRBV9 with TRBJ2-2, with 9 bases aligning to TRBD2. The junction had 9 bases not matched to a gene; V was cut back by 4 bases and J by 5 bases. CDR1 is SGDLS and CDR2 is YYNGEE in the germline V gene. The CDR3 totals 16 residues.

This chain joins TRBV6-5 and TRBJ1-1; no definite D call. CDR1 is MNHEY, CDR2 SVGAGI, per germline. Trimming left V 5 bases short and J 0 bases short, with 13 bases between. The CDR3 has 15 residues. The CDR3 bases are TGTGCCAGCAGTCCCTCTGGGGAAATGAACACTGAAGCTTTCTTT. It codes for CASSPSGEMNTEAFF.

This clonotype was seen a few times. The J gene is TRBJ2-7, the V gene TRBV18; TRBD1 matches at 10 bases. Germline lookup yields CDR1 KGHSH and CDR2 LQKENI. The V segment lost 5 bases and the J segment 6 bases; nucleotides outside the gene matches: 7. This CDR3 contains 14 residues. The CDR3 is CASSKPGQGFEQYF. The CDR3, as DNA: TGTGCCAGCTCAAAGCCGGGACAGGGGTTCGAGCAGTACTTC.